These 7 T cell receptor beta chains share one sample of origin, sequenced in a study of OX40 agonist ivuxolimab in advanced cancers. Sequencing used immunoSEQ multiplex PCR; TCRdb keeps in-frame clones, though not all of them. Among about 87,000 clones listed, 87% were seen once. The input for sequencing was CD4+ or CD8+ T cells sorted from blood, taken in a trial of the OX40 agonist ivuxolimab. The receptors shown here come from an adult with an advanced solid tumor such as melanoma, head and neck, liver or kidney cancer.

This chain uses TRBV30 with TRBJ2-3, with a tentative D call TRBD1 (5 bases). Trimming left V 3 bases short and J 2 bases short, with 15 bases between. CDR3 length: 15 amino acids. The germline gives CDR1 GTSNPN, CDR2 SVGIG (reference sequence). Here the CDR3 reads CAWRRTLGATDTQYF. The CDR3 region has the DNA TGTGCCTGGAGACGCACGCTAGGGGCCACAGATACGCAGTATTTT.

This sequence joins TRBV7-2 and TRBJ1-5; D unclear. The CDR3 has 17 residues. Germline-derived CDR1 and CDR2 are SGHTA and FQGNSA. V dropped 2 bases and J dropped 3 bases, with 17 bases sitting between them. DNA for the CDR3: TGTGCCAGCAGCTTAAGGTTTGGGCAGTCGCTCAATCAGCCCCAGCATTTT. Protein product: CASSLRFGQSLNQPQHF.

The chain carries TRBV7-8 and TRBJ1-2; D is uncertain. CDR1 is SGHVS and CDR2 is FQNEAQ in the germline V gene. Trimming left V 0 bases short and J 8 bases short, with 13 bases between. CDR3 length: 14 residues. CDR3 nucleotides: TGTGCCAGCAGCTTAGCGGCCGAGGAGAGCGGCTACACCTTC. Translation: CASSLAAEESGYTF.

The V call is TRBV10-2, the J call TRBJ1-2, with unresolved D. The germline V and J ends were trimmed by 0 bases and 2 bases, with 13 bases remaining between them. Germline-derived CDR1 and CDR2 are WSHSY and SAAADI. The CDR3 totals 16 residues. CDR3 DNA sequence: TGCGCCAGCAGTGAGTCCCGGCAGGATTTGAACTATGGCTACACCTTC. Translating gives CASSESRQDLNYGYTF.

The chain employs TRBV15 and TRBJ2-6, with 8 nucleotides matching TRBD1. From germline, CDR1 is LNHNV and CDR2 YYDKDF (reference sequence). The trim removed 1 base at V and 2 bases at J, leaving 4 bases unmatched. The CDR3 extends over 17 amino acids. The CDR3 sequence is CATSRGQGNTGANVLTF. The CDR3 DNA follows: TGTGCCACCAGCAGAGGACAGGGGAACACTGGGGCCAACGTCCTGACTTTC.

The chain recombines TRBV5-8 with TRBJ1-5, with 10 bases identical to TRBD1. The CDR3 is 16 amino acids. Germline V lookup: CDR1 SGHTS, CDR2 YDEGEE. Germline trimming cut 0 bases from V and 7 bases from J; bases unmatched to any gene: 7. CDR3 sequence reads: CASSLGTGGKLQPQHF. As DNA, the CDR3 is TGTGCCAGCAGCTTGGGGACAGGGGGTAAGTTACAGCCCCAGCATTTT.

This clone has only one observation. The chain carries TRBV11-2 and TRBJ2-5; 7 bases are a match to TRBD2. Trimming took 0 bases from V and 2 from J; bases not matched to a gene: 3. This CDR3 has 15 residues. From germline, CDR1 is SGHAT and CDR2 FQNNGV. The CDR3 DNA reads TGTGCCAGCAGCTTAGATCTCGGGGGGCAAGAGACCCAGTACTTC. It is translated as CASSLDLGGQETQYF. Filled out from reference TRBV11-2 and TRBJ2-5, the complete variable domain reads EAGVAQSPRYKIIEKRQSVAFWCNPISGHATLYWYQQILGQGPKLLIQFQNNGVVDDSQLPKDRFSAERLKGVDSTLKIQPAKLEDSAVYLCASSLDLGGQETQYFGPGTRLLVL.